This T cell receptor (beta chain) was recorded in a study of T cells in Graves' hyperthyroidism and ophthalmopathy (dated by TCRdb to about 2019). Notes on the research overall: Peripheral blood samples were taken at initial diagnosis, before any treatment was given. In six Graves' hyperthyroidism patients, the study also compared T-cell repertoires from thyroid tissue with T-cell repertoires from blood. The roughly 90 discovery patients were divided at random into training and test sets in a 7:3 ratio. Once sampling was done, hyperthyroidism patients were given methimazole at a starting dose of 30 mg daily, whereas ophthalmopathy patients were given high-dose intravenous methylprednisolone. Whether ophthalmopathy could be predicted prospectively was tested in an independent validation cohort made up of 18 to 20 hyperthyroidism patients plus 17 patients who later progressed to ophthalmopathy. A discovery cohort of approximately 97 patients, about 40 with Graves' ophthalmopathy and 55 to 65 with stable Graves' hyperthyroidism, was used to find distinguishing TCR V-J signatures. TCR Vbeta CDR3 sequencing of 140 or so peripheral blood samples (under 45 ophthalmopathy, about 80 hyperthyroidism and approximately 17 progressor patients) is reported in the paper.

Hyperthyroidism patients were aged 18 to 65 years and newly diagnosed, with disease duration of less than 2 months. Any patient with an uncontrolled infection, another autoimmune disease, pregnancy or lactation was excluded. Clinical symptoms, serum thyroxine and TRAb, thyroid ultrasound, and orbital computed tomography formed the basis for the diagnoses. Blood from progressor patients was drawn when they were first diagnosed with hyperthyroidism, before any ophthalmopathy symptoms appeared. Ficoll-Paque density gradient centrifugation was used to isolate PBMCs from around 10 ml of fresh peripheral blood. Progressor patients were initially diagnosed with Graves' hyperthyroidism and developed ophthalmopathy during follow-up. Total RNA was extracted with Trizol reagent, and quality was checked on an Agilent 2100 Bioanalyzer. Overall study results and their limits: No statistical method was used to set the sample size in advance, and investigators knew the group allocation. Most expanded thyroid clonotypes (frequency above 0.001) were also detected in blood, a finding suggesting that blood repertoires may reflect thyroid immune responses. A model built on a 13 V-J signature distinguished ophthalmopathy from stable hyperthyroidism, reaching 87.88% sensitivity and 81.08% specificity in cross-validation and 80%/75% in testing. In validation, the model predicted progression to ophthalmopathy with approximately 70% sensitivity and about 72% specificity, a median of roughly seven months before onset.

The TCR beta CDR3 regions were amplified from RNA transcripts. A first-round RT-PCR of the TCR CDR3 used the HTBI primer set with the Qiagen OneStep RT-PCR kit. Libraries were constructed in a second round of multiplex PCR, after which size selection and purification were carried out. Libraries were sequenced paired-end with 100 bp reads on an Illumina HiSeq2000. As for the original processing: SOAPnuke was used to process the raw data, with reads discarded if the reads contained adapters or uncalled bases, had a mean Phred below 15, or lacked an exact constant-primer or identifier match. COPE v1.2.5 was used to merge the high-quality paired reads, and each unique nucleotide sequence was defined as a clonotype. Clonotypes were aligned to IMGT TRBV, TRBD and TRBJ reference segments using MiTCR v1.1. Analysis was restricted to V-J combinations with a frequency above 0.0001, which covered 99.2% of repertoires. The TCS score was defined as F50 (clonal expansion) divided by E x V (chaos), with BLOSUM62-based TCRdist calculated between CDR3 peptides within each V-J. Welch's t-statistics and random forest reduced some 510 V-J features to 13, which were used in a naive Bayes classifier (R e1071). TCRdb trimmed public reads at Q25 via fastp, called clones via MiXCR and kept in-frame beta chains. Here each entry gathers all rows of one CDR3 protein and keeps the most common genes and DNA. TCRdb's processing, not the authors' own work, is the source of the V and J calls. Across this sample there are about 130,000 distinct CDR3 sequences, with 22% seen only once. The ten largest make up 67% of the sample.

This clonotype has at least ten counts. Its cognate antigen has yet to be identified. Nothing much larger sits one base from this clone, and base qualities are not available. The source material was blood. The sequence was collected from a woman in her fifties or sixties with Graves' hyperthyroidism that later progressed to Graves' ophthalmopathy.

The DNA sequence is given as TGTGCCAGCACCATAAAGAGAGGACAGGGGGGGATCTCCTACTACGAGCAGTACTTC. The encoded protein is CASTIKRGQGGISYYEQYF. The chain uses TRBV28 and TRBJ2-7, with TRBD1 identical over 10 junction bases. CDR1 and CDR2, per the germline V gene, are MDHEN and SYDVKM. Here V drops 7 bases and J drops 3 bases, and the junction holds 21 bases not matched to any gene. From cysteine to phenylalanine, the CDR3 is 19 amino acids long. Here the CDR3 DNA is all that survives: 57 bases in frame from base 1.